This T cell receptor beta chain appears in the sequencing data of a study of T cell responses to AZD1222 COVID-19 vaccine. Regarding the study as a whole: Mapped onto spike, vaccine-associated CD4 TCRs spanned it and were dominant at 160-218 and 743-854. Clonal diversity may have been underestimated in mostly white British donors.

In this sample, this clone turned up a few times. What it binds is unknown. Assay: immunoSEQ multiplex PCR; the TCRdb copy retains only in-frame clones and omits some. This sample carries some 250,000 clones, approximately 94% of them seen once, and the ten largest clones take 0.55%. The CDR3 spans 15 residues. Trimming removed 5 bases from V and 5 bases from J, with 19 bases in between. From germline, CDR1 is MNHEY and CDR2 SMNVEV (reference sequence). This sequence originates from an adult who received the AZD1222 COVID-19 vaccine. The starting material was peripheral blood, obtained 28 days after the second AZD1222 dose. The chain joins TRBV27 to TRBJ2-7; D could derive from TRBD1 or TRBD2 (5 bases each). The CDR3 region has the DNA TGTGCCAGCAGTCGCCCCAGTTCCGGGGCCAACGAGCAGTACTTC. Encoded protein: CASSRPSSGANEQYF.